This T cell receptor (beta chain) was recovered during a study of radiation and T cells in renal cell carcinoma (dated by TCRdb to the early 2020s). A note on the overall study: Samples came from a clinical trial, in which primary renal cell carcinomas received 15 Gy stereotactic body radiation therapy followed by nephrectomy 4 weeks later. In total, 53 samples underwent TCR beta sequencing: approximately 26 tumors plus 27 peripheral blood samples. In the 53 samples combined, some 4,100,000 unique CDR3 nucleotide sequences were found, encoding roughly 2,500,000 unique CDR3 amino acid sequences. Results and caveats for the whole study, not just this receptor: Changes in the blood repertoire were not tracked past 4 weeks after treatment. Top tumor clonotypes rose in blood from baseline to 2 weeks post-radiation, then contracted by 4 weeks, suggesting transient expansion of tumor-resident clones. Because pretreatment tumor biopsies were not available, the study could not determine whether clonotypes were already present within the tumor at baseline. Effects of radiation dose or scheduling on the TCR repertoire could not be addressed with the single-armed trial design.

This clone was seen only a few times. The clone's antigen remains unknown. Base quality data are lacking; no much larger clone is found one base away. The immunoSEQ kit was used, according to the manufacturer's recommendations, to generate TCR beta libraries from genomic DNA. Library preparation used a first multiplex PCR with proprietary primers, then a second PCR adding unique barcodes, with bead cleanups after each round. Each sample batch included a kit-provided positive control reaction and a negative control reaction. The final libraries were assessed on an Agilent 4200 TapeStation D1000 ScreenTape, pooled by volume, and quantified by qPCR. Sequencing was performed on an Illumina NextSeq500 with a MidOutput 150-cycle cartridge, and 156 Read1 and 15 Index1 cycles were run with kit custom primers. The pooled library was loaded at around 1.1 pM with a 20% PhiX control spike-in. The authors' analysis ran thus. The vendor-processed data were analyzed in R, and a clonotype was defined as all T cells that share the same CDR3 nucleotide sequence. In the clone abundance analyses, frequencies in each sample were normalized to that sample's 10,000 most abundant clones. Public T cell clones, which averaged fewer than five per sample, were removed prior to analysis. Tumor-enriched and baseline blood-enriched clonotypes were defined by at least a 32-fold difference in abundance between compartments. Clonotypes expanded or contracted between blood time points were identified with a beta-binomial differential abundance model. Tumor-blood repertoire similarity was measured with the Baroni-Urbani and Buser coefficient, and groups were compared using two-tailed Wilcoxon tests in R. TCRdb took over this immuneACCESS table, retaining in-frame rearrangements with V and J assigned. Such tables are incomplete; in checked studies, under half of the missing clones stem from an unresolved V gene, and the remainder is unexplained. V and J calls and clone size are given by that table; D and trimming were obtained from the DNA. The sample table shows tens of thousands of clones, and 75% to 90% are seen once. The ten largest clonotypes hold 29% of the sample.

Germline trimming amounts to 2 bases on V and 3 bases on J, with 9 as the count of junction bases outside the gene matches. Per the germline V gene, SGHDN is the CDR1 and FVKESK is the CDR2. The CDR3 measures 17 amino acids from cysteine to phenylalanine. The kept DNA is CDR3 alone, 51 bases in frame from the first base. The time point label of this sample denotes: blood 2 weeks post-SBRT. The meaning of the sample's treatment or condition label: 15 Gy SBRT to primary tumor, nephrectomy 4 weeks later. To track tumor-enriched clonotypes, serial peripheral blood was sampled from radiation-treated patients at baseline and at 2 weeks and 4 weeks after SBRT. All patients had renal cell carcinoma with clear cell pathology. Genomic DNA for TCR sequencing was prepared using the QIAamp DNA Blood Mini Kit (Qiagen). The analyses included just those samples that passed every quality control check.

The clonotype was recovered from a woman aged 65 to 85 with renal cell carcinoma. The rearrangement joined TRBV14 to TRBJ1-3; 8 bases in the middle match TRBD1. Source: blood, taken from a patient whose treatment included radiotherapy and nephrectomy. Here the CDR3 is given as CASSQFVQGARGNTIYF. The DNA reads TGTGCCAGCAGCCAATTTGTGCAGGGGGCTCGTGGAAACACCATATATTTT.